In this sample, the clone carrying this T cell receptor beta chain is medium-sized (0.01 to 0.1%). Its target is unknown. These data are taken from a study of metastatic and nonmetastatic thyroid tumors. Looking at the study overall: Comparative analysis of repertoires was undertaken across blood and tumor or nodule tissue obtained from malignant and benign thyroid patients. Broader study findings: Patients with malignant thyroid tumors reportedly had significantly higher TCR beta diversity than those with benign nodules, in blood and tumor.

Nobody among the patients had been given any treatment before thyroid surgery. The CDR3 is 13 residues long. V lost 0 bases and J 4 bases, leaving 5 bases between the germline ends. Germline V CDR1 and CDR2: SGHRS, YFSETQ. Original processing notes: Differences in CDR3 between clinicopathological groups were drawn on to build a classifier intended to discriminate distant-metastatic papillary thyroid cancer patients. TCRdb re-called clones via MiXCR from the PCR reads. In this record, the V and J calls reflect TCRdb's handling and not the investigators' own analysis. The table shows 15,000 to 20,000 clones, with 34% occurring only once.

The sequence derives from a male donor with papillary thyroid cancer or a benign thyroid nodule (not recorded which). Some clones in this sample may be carry-over from other donors' samples. Sequencing input: tumor tissue. V usage is TRBV5-1 and J usage is TRBJ2-1; D remains ambiguous. CDR3 loop: CASSLDVYNEQFF. The CDR3 DNA sequence: TGCGCCAGCAGCTTGGATGTGTACAATGAGCAGTTCTTC.